Each of the 22 T cell receptor beta chains below was sequenced from the same sample in a study of radiotherapy plus CTLA-4 blockade in lung cancer. Profiling relied on immunoSEQ multiplex PCR, and the TCRdb table lists in-frame clones only, not all of them. The table shows around 110,000 clones, with 81% occurring only once. Source: peripheral blood, taken from a patient treated with radiotherapy plus ipilimumab. The receptor set was obtained from a human donor with non-small cell lung cancer that progressed on radiotherapy plus ipilimumab. Some clones in this sample may be carry-over from other donors' samples.

The chain uses TRBV20-1 and TRBJ2-1, with a weak D call TRBD1 (5 bases). Germline V gene lookup returns CDR1 DFQATT and CDR2 SNEGSKA (reference sequence). The CDR3 spans 11 residues. With 3 bases removed from V and 10 bases from J, the gap between germline ends came to 10 bases. CDR3 in amino acids: CSARENREQFF. The DNA for the CDR3 is TGCAGTGCTAGGGAAAACAGGGAGCAGTTCTTC.

Note on this clone: The same CDR3 also results from other DNA sequences found in this sample. The chain links TRBV6-5 to TRBJ2-7, with 7 positions matching TRBD2. The CDR3 consists of 14 residues. Germline trimming cut 2 bases from V and 2 bases from J; bases unmatched to any gene: 3. Germline V gene data show CDR1 as MNHEY and CDR2 as SVGAGI. The CDR3 region is CASSYAGTTYEQYF. CDR3 nucleotides: TGTGCCAGCAGTTACGCCGGGACTACCTACGAGCAGTACTTC.

There are a few counts of this clone. This rearrangement joins TRBV2 to TRBJ2-5; D is unresolved. The germline V gene encodes CDR1 SNHLY and CDR2 FYNNEI. This CDR3 region has 11 residues. The ends were cut back, 6 bases at V and 5 bases at J, with 7 bases in the middle. CDR3 DNA sequence: TGTGCCAGCAGACTGTCCGAGACCCAGTACTTC. This sequence encodes CASRLSETQYF.

J is TRBJ1-4 and V is TRBV5-1; 9 positions match TRBD1. The length of the CDR3 is 15 residues. The ends lost 3 bases at V and 7 bases at J; junction bases unmatched: 7. Germline V lookup: CDR1 SGHRS, CDR2 YFSETQ. CDR3 sequence reads: CASSSTGGASEKLFF. The CDR3 DNA reads as TGCGCCAGCAGCTCTACAGGGGGCGCTTCTGAAAAACTGTTTTTT.

The rearrangement joins TRBV18 to TRBJ1-2; D gene unclear. Trimming removed 3 bases from V and 2 bases from J, with 10 bases in between. Germline V gene lookup returns CDR1 KGHSH and CDR2 LQKENI. This CDR3 is built from 14 residues. The CDR3, as DNA: TGTGCCAGCTCACCTTATCGGGGAAACTATGGCTACACCTTC. It is translated as CASSPYRGNYGYTF.

Of note for this clone: One end of the junction fails to match germline, which may point to a read error. This rearrangement joins TRBV7-9 to TRBJ2-2; 7 bases agree with TRBD2. The germline CDR1 and CDR2 sequences are SEHNR and FQNEAQ (reference sequence). CDR3 length: 12 residues. As DNA, the CDR3 is TGTGCCATCAGCTTAGCGGGCGGGGAGCTGTTTTTT. Its translation is CAISLAGGELFF.

This clone was found once. V usage is TRBV6-1 and J usage is TRBJ1-6; the D is unclear. There are 11 residues in the CDR3. Trimming left V 2 bases short and J 7 bases short, with 0 bases between. The germline V gene has CDR1 MNHNS and CDR2 SASEGT. The CDR3 DNA is TGTGCCAGCAGTGAAAATTCACCCCTCCACTTT. Encoded protein: CASSENSPLHF.

The chain uses TRBV21-1 and TRBJ1-1; the D call in the table, TRBD1, was not verified against the DNA. TRBV21-1 is assigned pseudogene status. The CDR3 covers 20 residues. The chain's CDR3 is CASSKVWDIESFYTNTEAFF. The CDR3 nucleotides are TGTGCCAGCAGCAAAGTCTGGGACATCGAGTCTTTTTACACGAACACTGAAGCTTTCTTT.

The genes are TRBV5-4 and TRBJ1-6; D may be TRBD1 (6 bases). The CDR3 has 16 residues. V dropped 4 bases and J dropped 5 bases, with 16 bases sitting between them. The germline gives CDR1 SGHNT, CDR2 YYREEE (reference sequence). DNA of the CDR3: TGTGCCAGCAGCCCAGGGACACCTACCGATAATTCACCCCTCCACTTT. Its protein product is CASSPGTPTDNSPLHF.

This chain joins TRBV2 and TRBJ1-6; maybe TRBD1 (5 bases). The CDR3 is 14 amino acids. Germline values: CDR1 SNHLY, CDR2 FYNNEI. Trimming removed 3 bases from V and 10 bases from J, with 13 bases in between. Here the CDR3 reads CASSDWRGGSPLHF. As DNA, the CDR3 is TGTGCCAGCAGTGACTGGAGGGGAGGCTCACCCCTCCACTTT.

By share, this clone ranks as medium-sized. The chain employs TRBV27 and TRBJ2-7; perhaps TRBD2 as D (6 bases). The CDR3 extends over 15 amino acids. Trimming took 5 bases from V and 3 from J, leaving 17 bases between them. The germline V gene encodes CDR1 MNHEY and CDR2 SMNVEV (reference sequence). The CDR3 reads CASSPTIGGNYEQYF. In nucleotides, the CDR3 is TGTGCCAGCAGTCCTACCATCGGGGGAAACTACGAGCAGTACTTC.

The gene calls are TRBV9 and TRBJ2-3; D gene uncertain. The CDR3 consists of 14 residues. Trimming shortened V by 6 bases and J by 0 bases, and 11 bases separated the two germline ends. Germline CDR1 SGDLS, CDR2 YYNGEE. CDR3 sequence reads: CASTRLDSTDTQYF. As DNA, the CDR3 is TGTGCCAGCACCCGTCTCGATAGCACAGATACGCAGTATTTT. The variable domain in full, with the rest retrieved from reference TRBV9 and TRBJ2-3, is DSGVTQTPKHLITATGQRVTLRCSPRSGDLSVYWYQQSLDQGLQFLIQYYNGEERAKGNILERFSAQQFPDLHSELNLSSLELGDSALYFCASTRLDSTDTQYFGPGTRLTVL.

The genes are TRBV7-3 and TRBJ1-5; D gene ambiguous. The V end lost 5 bases, the J end lost 7 bases, and 18 bases lay between the germline ends. The germline V gene has CDR1 SGHTA and CDR2 FQGTGA. The CDR3 runs to 15 residues. The CDR3 protein is CASSRPGRAWQPQHF. The DNA of the CDR3 is TGTGCCAGCAGCCGCCCCGGGAGGGCATGGCAGCCCCAGCATTTT.

The rearrangement uses TRBV14 and TRBJ2-2; TRBD2 matches at 15 bases. Germline-derived CDR1 and CDR2 are SGHDN and FVKESK. The CDR3 runs 17 residues. The V and J ends lost 4 bases and 5 bases, in that order; junction bases with no gene match: 5. CDR3 amino acids: CASSPAGLAGGTGELFF. The CDR3 bases are TGTGCCAGCAGCCCCGCGGGACTAGCGGGGGGAACCGGGGAGCTGTTTTTT.

The CDR3 nucleotides are TGTGCCAGTAGATCGGACAGGGGGTATTCACCCCTCCACTTT. Amino acids: CASRSDRGYSPLHF. The chain recombines TRBV19 with TRBJ1-6; TRBD1 aligns across 10 bases. CDR3 length: 14 residues. From germline, CDR1 is LNHDA and CDR2 SQIVND (reference sequence). V lost 6 bases to trimming and J lost 8 bases; unmatched junction nucleotides: 4.

This clone was recorded only once. This sequence joins TRBV27 and TRBJ2-3, with D tentatively TRBD1 or TRBD2 (6 bases each). This CDR3 comprises 15 residues. The germline V gene has CDR1 MNHEY and CDR2 SMNVEV (reference sequence). Trimming took off 2 bases at V and 3 bases at J, with 12 bases between the two ends. The CDR3 nucleotides are TGTGCCAGCAGTTTAAGAGGGGGGTGGACAGATACGCAGTATTTT. Encoded protein: CASSLRGGWTDTQYF.

The CDR3 nucleotides read TGTGCCAGCAGTTATTCACCAGGGTGGGAATTAAATTCACCCCTCCACTTT. Amino acid sequence: CASSYSPGWELNSPLHF. V is TRBV6-9 and J is TRBJ1-6; D perhaps matches TRBD1 (5 bases). CDR1 and CDR2 from the germline V gene are MNHGY and SVAAGI. CDR3 length: 17 amino acids. Trimming pared 0 bases from V and 7 bases from J, leaving 16 bases between.

This clone was detected only a few times. For the CDR3, the DNA is TGTGCCAGCAGTGATGACAGCAATTCACCCCTCCACTTT. Translating gives CASSDDSNSPLHF. The gene calls are TRBV2 and TRBJ1-6, with D perhaps matching TRBD1 (5 bases). The CDR3 has 13 amino acids. Germline loops: CDR1 SNHLY, CDR2 FYNNEI. V dropped 3 bases and J dropped 7 bases, with 7 bases sitting between them.

This sequence joins TRBV9 and TRBJ1-5, with 8 positions matching TRBD1. With V trimmed by 5 bases and J by 0 bases, 7 bases remained unmatched. The length of the CDR3 is 16 residues. Germline CDR1 SGDLS, CDR2 YYNGEE. CDR3 nucleotide sequence: TGTGCCAGCAGTCGAGGGACAGGCTATAGCAATCAGCCCCAGCATTTT. As protein: CASSRGTGYSNQPQHF.

By share of the sample, this clone is medium-sized. CDR3 sequence: CASGQGIGNSPLHF. Written as DNA, the CDR3 is TGTGCCAGCGGACAGGGGATAGGGAATTCACCCCTCCACTTT. The chain recombines TRBV7-3 with TRBJ1-6; TRBD1 agrees at 9 bases. With 8 bases clipped from V and 7 bases from J, the junction kept 6 bases outside the gene matches. From germline, CDR1 is SGHTA and CDR2 FQGTGA. The CDR3 is 14 amino acids.

V gene TRBV7-9 combines with J gene TRBJ2-5; perhaps D is TRBD1 or TRBD2 (5 bases each). Germline V gene sequence: CDR1 SEHNR, CDR2 FQNEAQ (reference sequence). The CDR3 is 15 residues long. With 3 bases removed from V and 0 bases from J, the gap between germline ends came to 11 bases. CDR3 DNA: TGTGCCAGCAGCTTGGGAGAGGGGTACCAAGAGACCCAGTACTTC. Translating it yields CASSLGEGYQETQYF.

This clone turned up a few times. CDR3 residues: CASSIVGFSIQYF. In nucleotides, the CDR3 is TGTGCCAGTAGTATAGTTGGGTTTAGCATTCAGTACTTC. The chain carries TRBV19 and TRBJ2-4, with unresolved D. This CDR3 has 13 residues. Germline CDR1 LNHDA, CDR2 SQIVND (reference sequence). V was clipped by 1 base and J by 9 bases, with 10 bases between them.